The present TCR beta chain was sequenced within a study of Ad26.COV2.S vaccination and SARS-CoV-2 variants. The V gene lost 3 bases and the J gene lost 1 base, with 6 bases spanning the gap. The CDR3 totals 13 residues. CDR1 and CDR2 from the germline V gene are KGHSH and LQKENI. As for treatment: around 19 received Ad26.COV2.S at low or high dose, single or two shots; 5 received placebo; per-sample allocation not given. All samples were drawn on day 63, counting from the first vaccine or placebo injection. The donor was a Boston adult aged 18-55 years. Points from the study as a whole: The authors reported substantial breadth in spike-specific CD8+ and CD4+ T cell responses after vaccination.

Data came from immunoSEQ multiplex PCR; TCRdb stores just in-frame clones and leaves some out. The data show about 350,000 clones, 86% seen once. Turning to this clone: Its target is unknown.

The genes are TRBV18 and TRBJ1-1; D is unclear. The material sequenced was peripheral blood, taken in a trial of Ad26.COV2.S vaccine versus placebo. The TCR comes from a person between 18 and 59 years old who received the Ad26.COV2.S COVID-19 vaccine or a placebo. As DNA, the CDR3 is TGTGCCAGCTCACCCCTACCGAACACTGAAGCTTTCTTT. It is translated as CASSPLPNTEAFF.